This TCR beta chain derives from a study of CD8 T cells in ankylosing spondylitis. Overall study results and limits: Within ankylosing spondylitis blood, a TCR beta motif made up of fewer than ten highly homologous variants appeared to be characteristic. Earlier literature documents some of the motif variants in reactive arthritis synovial fluid and blood.

MiXCR was run by TCRdb on the 5' RACE reads, yielding one entry per CDR3 protein. The repertoire consists of 90,000 to 120,000 distinct CDR3 sequences, with 24% occurring once and the leading ten covering 9% to 15%. This clonotype was observed a handful of times. Its antigen is undetermined. Trimming took off 7 bases at V and 0 bases at J, with 9 bases between the two ends. The V gene's germline CDR1 is DFQATT and CDR2 SNEGSKA (reference sequence). This CDR3 spans 13 amino acids. This chain links TRBV20-1 with TRBJ1-4, with unresolved D. The clonotype originates from a male donor with ankylosing spondylitis. The sample comprised synovial fluid, either unsorted or a sorted T cell fraction (not recorded which). CDR3 region: CSGNTATNEKLFF. CDR3 DNA sequence: TGCAGTGGAAACACCGCAACTAATGAAAAACTGTTTTTT.